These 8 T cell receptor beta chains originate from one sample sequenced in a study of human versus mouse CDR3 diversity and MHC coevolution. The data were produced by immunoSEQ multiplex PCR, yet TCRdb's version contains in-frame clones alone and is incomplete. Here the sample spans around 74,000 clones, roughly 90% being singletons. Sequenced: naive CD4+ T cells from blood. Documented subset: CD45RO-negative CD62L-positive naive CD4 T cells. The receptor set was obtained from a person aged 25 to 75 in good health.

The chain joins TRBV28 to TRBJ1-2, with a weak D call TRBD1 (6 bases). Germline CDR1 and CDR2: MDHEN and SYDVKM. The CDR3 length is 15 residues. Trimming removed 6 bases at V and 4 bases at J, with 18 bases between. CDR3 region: CASSAGQKRPYGYTF. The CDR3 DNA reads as TGTGCCAGCAGCGCCGGACAGAAAAGGCCCTATGGCTACACCTTC.

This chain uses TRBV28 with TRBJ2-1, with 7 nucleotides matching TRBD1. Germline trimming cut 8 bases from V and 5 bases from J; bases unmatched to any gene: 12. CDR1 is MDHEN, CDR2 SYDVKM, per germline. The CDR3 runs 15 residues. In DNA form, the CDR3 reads TGTGCCAGCGCAAACCTCAGGGGGAGTGACAATGAGCAGTTCTTC. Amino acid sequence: CASANLRGSDNEQFF.

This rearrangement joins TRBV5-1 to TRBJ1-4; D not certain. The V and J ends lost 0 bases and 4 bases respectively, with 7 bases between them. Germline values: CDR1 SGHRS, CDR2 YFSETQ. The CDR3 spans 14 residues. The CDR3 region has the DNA TGCGCCAGCAGCTTGGCGGGGTTTAATGAAAAACTGTTTTTT. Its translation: CASSLAGFNEKLFF.

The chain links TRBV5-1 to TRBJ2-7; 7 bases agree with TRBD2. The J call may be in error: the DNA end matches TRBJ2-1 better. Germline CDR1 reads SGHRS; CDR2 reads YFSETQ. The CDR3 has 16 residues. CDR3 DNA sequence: TGCGCCAGCAGCCCCATGGGTCTAGCGGCAACCAATGAGCAGTTCTTC. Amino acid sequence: CASSPMGLAATNEQFF.

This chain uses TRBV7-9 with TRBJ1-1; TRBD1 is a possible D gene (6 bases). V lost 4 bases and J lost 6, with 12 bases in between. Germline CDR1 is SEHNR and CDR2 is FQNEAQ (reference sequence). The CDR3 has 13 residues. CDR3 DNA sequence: TGTGCCAGCAGCTACCGGGGGGGCTCTGAAGCTTTCTTT. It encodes CASSYRGGSEAFF.

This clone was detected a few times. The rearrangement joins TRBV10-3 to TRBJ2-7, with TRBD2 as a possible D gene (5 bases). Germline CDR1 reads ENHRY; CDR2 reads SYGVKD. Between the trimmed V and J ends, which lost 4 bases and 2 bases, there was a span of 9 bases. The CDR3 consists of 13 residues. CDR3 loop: CAISVVGTYEQYF. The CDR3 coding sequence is TGTGCCATCAGTGTCGTCGGGACCTACGAGCAGTACTTC.

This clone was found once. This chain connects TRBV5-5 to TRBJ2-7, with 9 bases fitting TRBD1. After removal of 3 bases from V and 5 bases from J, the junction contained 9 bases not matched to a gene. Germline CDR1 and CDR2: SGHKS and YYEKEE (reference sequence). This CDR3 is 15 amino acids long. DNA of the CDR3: TGTGCCAGCAGCTACACCGGGACAGGGTTCGACGAGCAGTACTTC. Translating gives CASSYTGTGFDEQYF.

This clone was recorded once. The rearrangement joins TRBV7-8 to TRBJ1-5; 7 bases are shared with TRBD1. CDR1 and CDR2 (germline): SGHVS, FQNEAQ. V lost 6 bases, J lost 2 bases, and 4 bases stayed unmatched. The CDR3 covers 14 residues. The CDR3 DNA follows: TGTGCCAGCAGTAGAGACAGGGGCAATCAGCCCCAGCATTTT. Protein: CASSRDRGNQPQHF.